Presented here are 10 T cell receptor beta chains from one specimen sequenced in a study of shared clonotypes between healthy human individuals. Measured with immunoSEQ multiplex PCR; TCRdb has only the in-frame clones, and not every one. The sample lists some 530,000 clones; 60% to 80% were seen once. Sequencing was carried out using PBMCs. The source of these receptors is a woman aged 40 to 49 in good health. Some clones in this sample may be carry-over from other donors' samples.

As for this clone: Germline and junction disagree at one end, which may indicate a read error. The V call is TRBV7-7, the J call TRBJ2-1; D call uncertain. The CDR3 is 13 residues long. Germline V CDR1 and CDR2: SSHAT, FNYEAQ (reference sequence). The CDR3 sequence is CASTLGIGGEQFF. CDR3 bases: TGTGCTAGCACCCTAGGAATAGGTGGTGAGCAGTTCTTC.

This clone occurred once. The CDR3 sequence: CASREVAGAYNEQFF. Here the CDR3 DNA reads TGTGCCAGCCGGGAGGTAGCGGGGGCCTACAATGAGCAGTTCTTC. The rearrangement links TRBV6-1 to TRBJ2-1; the match to TRBD2 covers 9 bases. The V segment lost 8 bases and the J segment 2 bases; nucleotides outside the gene matches: 7. Germline assignment: CDR1 MNHNS and CDR2 SASEGT. The CDR3 extends over 15 amino acids.

The CDR3 reads CASSGGLAGVETQYF. DNA for the CDR3: TGTGCCAGCAGCGGGGGACTAGCGGGAGTAGAGACCCAGTACTTC. This chain joins TRBV5-4 and TRBJ2-5, with 14 positions matching TRBD2. The CDR3 has 15 residues. From germline, CDR1 is SGHNT and CDR2 YYREEE (reference sequence). The ends lost 4 bases at V and 4 bases at J; junction bases unmatched: 3. The full variable domain, completed using reference TRBV5-4 and TRBJ2-5, is ETGVTQSPTHLIKTRGQQVTLRCSSQSGHNTVSWYQQALGQGPQFIFQYYREEENGRGNFPPRFSGLQFPNYSSELNVNALELDDSALYLCASSGGLAGVETQYFGPGTRLLVL.

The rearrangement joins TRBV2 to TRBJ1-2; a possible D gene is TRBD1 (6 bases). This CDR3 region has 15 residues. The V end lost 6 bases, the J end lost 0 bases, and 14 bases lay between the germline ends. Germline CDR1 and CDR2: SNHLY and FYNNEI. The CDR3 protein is CASRPRTATNYGYTF. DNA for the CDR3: TGTGCCAGCAGACCTCGGACAGCTACTAACTATGGCTACACCTTC.

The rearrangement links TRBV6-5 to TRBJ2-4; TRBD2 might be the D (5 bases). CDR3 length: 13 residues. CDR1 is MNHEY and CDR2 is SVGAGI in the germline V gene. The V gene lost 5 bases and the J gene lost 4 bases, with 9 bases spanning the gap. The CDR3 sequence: CASSPGVKNIQYF. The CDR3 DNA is TGTGCCAGCAGTCCCGGGGTTAAAAACATTCAGTACTTC.

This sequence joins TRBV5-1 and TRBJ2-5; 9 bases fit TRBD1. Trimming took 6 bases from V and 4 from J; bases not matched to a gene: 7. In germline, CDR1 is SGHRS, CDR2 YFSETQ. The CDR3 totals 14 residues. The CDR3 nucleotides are TGCGCCAGCACAAGACAGGGGGGATTAGAGACCCAGTACTTC. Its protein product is CASTRQGGLETQYF.

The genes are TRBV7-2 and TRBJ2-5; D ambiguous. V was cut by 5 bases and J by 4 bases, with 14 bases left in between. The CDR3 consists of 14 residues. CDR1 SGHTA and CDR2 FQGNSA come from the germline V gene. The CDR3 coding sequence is TGTGCCAGCAGCCCTAGGGCCCAGGCAGAGACCCAGTACTTC. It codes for CASSPRAQAETQYF.

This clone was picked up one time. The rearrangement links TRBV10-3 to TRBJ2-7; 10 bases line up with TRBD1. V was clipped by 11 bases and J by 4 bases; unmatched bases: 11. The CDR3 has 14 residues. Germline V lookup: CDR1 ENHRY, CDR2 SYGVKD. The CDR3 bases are TGTGCCTCTCGGGGGGACAGGGGTGGGTACGAGCAGTACTTC. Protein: CASRGDRGGYEQYF.

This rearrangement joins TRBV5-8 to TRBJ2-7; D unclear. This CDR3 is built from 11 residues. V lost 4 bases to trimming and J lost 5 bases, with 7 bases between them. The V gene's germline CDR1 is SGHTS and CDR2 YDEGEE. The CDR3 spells CASSQADEQYF. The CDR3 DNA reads TGTGCCAGCAGCCAGGCAGACGAGCAGTACTTC.

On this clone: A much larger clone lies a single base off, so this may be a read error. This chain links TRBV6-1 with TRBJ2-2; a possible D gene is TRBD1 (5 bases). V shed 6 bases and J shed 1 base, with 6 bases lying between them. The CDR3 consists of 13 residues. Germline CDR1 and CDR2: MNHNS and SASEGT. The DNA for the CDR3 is TGTGCCAGCAGCGGACAGAACACCGGGGAGCTGTTTTTT. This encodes CASSGQNTGELFF.